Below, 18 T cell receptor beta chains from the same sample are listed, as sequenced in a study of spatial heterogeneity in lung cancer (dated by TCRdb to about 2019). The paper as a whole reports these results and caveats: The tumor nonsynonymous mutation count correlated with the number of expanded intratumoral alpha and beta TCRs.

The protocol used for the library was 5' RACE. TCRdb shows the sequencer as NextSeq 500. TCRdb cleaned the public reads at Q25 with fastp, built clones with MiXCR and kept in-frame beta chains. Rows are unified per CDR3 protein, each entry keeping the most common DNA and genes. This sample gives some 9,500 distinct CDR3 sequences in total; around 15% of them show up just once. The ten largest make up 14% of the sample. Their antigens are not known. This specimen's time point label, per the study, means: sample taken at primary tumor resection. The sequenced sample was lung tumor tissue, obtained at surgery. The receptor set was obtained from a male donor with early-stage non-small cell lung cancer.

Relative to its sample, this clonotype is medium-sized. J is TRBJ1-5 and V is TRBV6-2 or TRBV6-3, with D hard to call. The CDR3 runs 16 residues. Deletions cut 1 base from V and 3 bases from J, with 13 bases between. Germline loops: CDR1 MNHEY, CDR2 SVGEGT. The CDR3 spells CASSYFGSKSNQPQHF. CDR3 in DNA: TGTGCCAGCAGTTACTTCGGCAGTAAATCCAATCAGCCCCAGCATTTT.

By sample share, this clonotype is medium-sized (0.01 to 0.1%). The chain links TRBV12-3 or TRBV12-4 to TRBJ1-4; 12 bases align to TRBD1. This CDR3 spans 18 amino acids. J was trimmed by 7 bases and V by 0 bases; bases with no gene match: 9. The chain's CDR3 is CASSLAPGQGAYGEKLFF. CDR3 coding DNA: TGTGCCAGCAGTTTAGCCCCGGGACAGGGGGCGTACGGTGAAAAACTGTTTTTT.

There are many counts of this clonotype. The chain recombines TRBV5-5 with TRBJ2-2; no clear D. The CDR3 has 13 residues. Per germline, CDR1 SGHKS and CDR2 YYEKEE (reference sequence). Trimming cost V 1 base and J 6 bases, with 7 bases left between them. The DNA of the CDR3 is TGTGCCAGCAGCTTGAGGGTATCCGGGGAGCTGTTTTTT. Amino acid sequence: CASSLRVSGELFF. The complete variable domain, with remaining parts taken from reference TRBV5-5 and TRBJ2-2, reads DAGVTQSPTHLIKTRGQQVTLRCSPISGHKSVSWYQQVLGQGPQFIFQYYEKEERGRGNFPDRFSARQFPNYSSELNVNALLLGDSALYLCASSLRVSGELFFGEGSRLTVL.

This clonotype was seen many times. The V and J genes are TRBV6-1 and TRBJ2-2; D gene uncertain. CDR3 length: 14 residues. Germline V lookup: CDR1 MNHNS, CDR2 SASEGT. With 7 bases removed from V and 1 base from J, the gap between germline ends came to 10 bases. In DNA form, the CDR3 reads TGTGCCAGCATCGTGCGGAAGAACACCGGGGAGCTGTTTTTT. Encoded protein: CASIVRKNTGELFF.

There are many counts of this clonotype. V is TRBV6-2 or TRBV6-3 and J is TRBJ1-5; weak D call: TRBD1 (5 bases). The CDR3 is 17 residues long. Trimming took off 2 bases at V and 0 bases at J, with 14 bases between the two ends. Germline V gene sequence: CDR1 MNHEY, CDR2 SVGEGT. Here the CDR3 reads CASSYTGSGLSNQPQHF. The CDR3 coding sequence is TGTGCCAGCAGTTACACTGGGTCAGGGCTTAGCAATCAGCCCCAGCATTTT.

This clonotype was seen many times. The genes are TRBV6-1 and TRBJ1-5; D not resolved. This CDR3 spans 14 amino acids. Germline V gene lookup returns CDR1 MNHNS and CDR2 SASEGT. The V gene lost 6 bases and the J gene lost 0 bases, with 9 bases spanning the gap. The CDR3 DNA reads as TGTGCCAGCAGCGAGATGAATAGCAATCAGCCCCAGCATTTT. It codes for CASSEMNSNQPQHF.

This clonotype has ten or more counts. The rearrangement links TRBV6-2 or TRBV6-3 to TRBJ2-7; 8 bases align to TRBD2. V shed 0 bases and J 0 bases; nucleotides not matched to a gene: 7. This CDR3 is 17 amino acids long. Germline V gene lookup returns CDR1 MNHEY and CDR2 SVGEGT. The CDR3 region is CASSYSKLAVSSYEQYF. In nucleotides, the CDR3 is TGTGCCAGCAGTTACTCGAAACTAGCGGTTAGCTCCTACGAGCAGTACTTC.

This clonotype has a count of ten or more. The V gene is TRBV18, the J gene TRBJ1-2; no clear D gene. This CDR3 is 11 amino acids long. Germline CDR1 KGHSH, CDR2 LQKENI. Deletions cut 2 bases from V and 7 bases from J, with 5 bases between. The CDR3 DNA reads TGTGCCAGCTCACCAAACACTGGCTACACCTTC. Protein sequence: CASSPNTGYTF.

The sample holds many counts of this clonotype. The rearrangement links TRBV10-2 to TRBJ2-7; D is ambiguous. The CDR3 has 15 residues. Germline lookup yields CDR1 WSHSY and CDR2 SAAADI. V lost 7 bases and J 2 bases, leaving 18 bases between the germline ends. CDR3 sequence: CASIPVDGRPYEQYF. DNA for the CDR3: TGCGCCAGCATCCCCGTAGACGGGCGCCCCTACGAGCAGTACTTC.

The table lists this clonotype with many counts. The CDR3 nucleotides read TGTGCCAGCAGTTTAGGGCTAGCGGGAGGGCCGAAAGAGACCCAGTACTTC. Protein product: CASSLGLAGGPKETQYF. The V and J genes are TRBV12-3 or TRBV12-4 and TRBJ2-5; 12 bases are shared with TRBD2. CDR3 length: 17 residues. Germline trimming cut 1 base from V and 3 bases from J; bases unmatched to any gene: 6.

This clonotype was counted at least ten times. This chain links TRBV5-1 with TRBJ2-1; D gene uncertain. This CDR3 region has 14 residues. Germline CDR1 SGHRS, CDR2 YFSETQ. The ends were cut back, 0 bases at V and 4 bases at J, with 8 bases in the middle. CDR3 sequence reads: CASSLGSEYNEQFF. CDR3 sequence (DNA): TGCGCCAGCAGCTTGGGTTCAGAATACAATGAGCAGTTCTTC. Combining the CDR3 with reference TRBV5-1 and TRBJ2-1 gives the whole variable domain KAGVTQTPRYLIKTRGQQVTLSCSPISGHRSVSWYQQTPGQGLQFLFEYFSETQRNKGNFPGRFSGRQFSNSRSEMNVSTLELGDSALYLCASSLGSEYNEQFFGPGTRLTVL.

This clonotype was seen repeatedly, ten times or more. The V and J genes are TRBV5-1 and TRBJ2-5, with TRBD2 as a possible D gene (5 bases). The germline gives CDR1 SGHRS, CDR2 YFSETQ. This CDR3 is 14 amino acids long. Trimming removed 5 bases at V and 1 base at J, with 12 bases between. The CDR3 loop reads CASRLTNTQETQYF. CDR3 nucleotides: TGCGCCAGCAGATTGACTAACACCCAAGAGACCCAGTACTTC.

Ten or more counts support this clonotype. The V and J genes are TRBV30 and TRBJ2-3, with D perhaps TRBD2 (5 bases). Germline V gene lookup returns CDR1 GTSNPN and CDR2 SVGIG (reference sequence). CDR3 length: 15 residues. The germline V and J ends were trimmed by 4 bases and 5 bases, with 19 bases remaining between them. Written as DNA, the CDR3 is TGTGCCTGGATGGACCCGGTGCGGGTTGTAGATACGCAGTATTTT. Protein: CAWMDPVRVVDTQYF.

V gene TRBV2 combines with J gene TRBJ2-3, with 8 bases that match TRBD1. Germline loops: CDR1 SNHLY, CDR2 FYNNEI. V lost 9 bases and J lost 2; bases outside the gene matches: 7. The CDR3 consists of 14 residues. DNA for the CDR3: TGTGCCAGGGAGGACAGGGAATCCACAGATACGCAGTATTTT. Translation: CAREDRESTDTQYF.

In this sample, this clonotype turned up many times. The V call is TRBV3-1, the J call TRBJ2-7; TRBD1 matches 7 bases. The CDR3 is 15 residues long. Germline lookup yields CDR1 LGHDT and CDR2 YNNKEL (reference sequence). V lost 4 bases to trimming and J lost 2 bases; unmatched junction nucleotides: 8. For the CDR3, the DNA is TGTGCCAGCAGCCTCCGTCGGGACAGACCCTACGAGCAGTACTTC. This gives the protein CASSLRRDRPYEQYF.

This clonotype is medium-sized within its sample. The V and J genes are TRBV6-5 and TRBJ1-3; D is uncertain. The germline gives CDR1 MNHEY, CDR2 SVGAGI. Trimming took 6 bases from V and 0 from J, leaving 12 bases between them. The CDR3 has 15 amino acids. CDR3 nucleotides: TGTGCCAGCAGCCCGTTCTCGAACTCTGGAAACACCATATATTTT. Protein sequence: CASSPFSNSGNTIYF.

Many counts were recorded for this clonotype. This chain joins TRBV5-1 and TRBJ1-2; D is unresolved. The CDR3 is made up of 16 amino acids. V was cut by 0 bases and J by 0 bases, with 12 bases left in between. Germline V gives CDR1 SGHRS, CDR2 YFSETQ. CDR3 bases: TGCGCCAGCAGCTTGGTGGACTCCAGAGCTAACTATGGCTACACCTTC. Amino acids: CASSLVDSRANYGYTF.

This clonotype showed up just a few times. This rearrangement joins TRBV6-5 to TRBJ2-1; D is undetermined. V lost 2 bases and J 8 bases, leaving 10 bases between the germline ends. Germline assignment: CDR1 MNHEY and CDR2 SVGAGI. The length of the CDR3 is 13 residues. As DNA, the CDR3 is TGTGCCAGCAGTTACGGAACAGCCGATGAGCAGTTCTTC. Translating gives CASSYGTADEQFF.